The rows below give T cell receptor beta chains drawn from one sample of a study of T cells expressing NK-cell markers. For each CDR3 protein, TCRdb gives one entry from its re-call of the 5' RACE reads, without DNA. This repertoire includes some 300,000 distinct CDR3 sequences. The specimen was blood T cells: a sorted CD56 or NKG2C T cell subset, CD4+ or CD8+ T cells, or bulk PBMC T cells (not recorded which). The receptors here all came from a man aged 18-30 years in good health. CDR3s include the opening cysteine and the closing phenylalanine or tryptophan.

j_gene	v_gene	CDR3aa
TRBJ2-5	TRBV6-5	CASSYALQETQYF
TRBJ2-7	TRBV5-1	CASSFVEGSYEQYF
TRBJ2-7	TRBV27	CASSSWKGGEQYF
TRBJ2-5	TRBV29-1	CSAQIQRRQETQYF
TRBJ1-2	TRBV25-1	CASSRGNSNYGYTF
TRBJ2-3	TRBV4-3	CASSQDWATTDTQYF
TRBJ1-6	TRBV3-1	CASSQRTGIMSPLHF
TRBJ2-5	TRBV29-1	CSVWGQLEETQYF
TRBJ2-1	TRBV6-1	CASSWTSGNLNNEQFF
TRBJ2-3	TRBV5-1	CASSLSSGQGRDTQYF
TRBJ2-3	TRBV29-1	CSVKSSGVTQYF
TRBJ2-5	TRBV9	CASSVFSGSETQYF
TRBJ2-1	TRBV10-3	CAGPGTPGGTSWGEQFF
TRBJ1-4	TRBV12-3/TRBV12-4	CASSPGPGRGEKLFF
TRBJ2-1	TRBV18	CASSQGGHTYNEQFF
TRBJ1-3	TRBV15	CATSRGRLSGNTIYF
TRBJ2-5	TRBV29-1	CSVSGRYQETQYF
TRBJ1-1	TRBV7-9	CASSTGVRGKDSEAFF